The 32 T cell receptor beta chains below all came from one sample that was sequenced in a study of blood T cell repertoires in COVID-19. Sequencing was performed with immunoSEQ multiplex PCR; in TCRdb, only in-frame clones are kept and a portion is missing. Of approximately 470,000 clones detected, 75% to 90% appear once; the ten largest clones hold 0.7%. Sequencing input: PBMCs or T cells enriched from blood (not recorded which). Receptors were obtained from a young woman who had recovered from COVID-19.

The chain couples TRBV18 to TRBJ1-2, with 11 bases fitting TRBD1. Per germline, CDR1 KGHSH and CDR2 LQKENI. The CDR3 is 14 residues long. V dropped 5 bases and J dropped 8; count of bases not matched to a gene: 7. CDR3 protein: CASSEGQGALGYTF. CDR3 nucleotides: TGTGCCAGCTCAGAAGGACAGGGGGCTCTCGGCTACACCTTC.

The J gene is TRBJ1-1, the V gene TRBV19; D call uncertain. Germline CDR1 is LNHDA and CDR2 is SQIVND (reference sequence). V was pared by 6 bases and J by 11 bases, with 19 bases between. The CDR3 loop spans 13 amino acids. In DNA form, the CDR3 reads TGTGCCAGTAGACTGAGGCCCAGCGGGGAGGCTTTCTTT. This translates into CASRLRPSGEAFF.

CDR3 sequence (DNA): TGTGCCAGCAGCCTTCTAAAGAGGAGGCTAGCGGGCTCGAATGAGCAGTTCTTC. It yields the protein CASSLLKRRLAGSNEQFF. The chain links TRBV3-1 (or the pseudogene TRBV3-2) to TRBJ2-1; the match to TRBD2 covers 8 bases. The CDR3 covers 18 residues. The germline CDR1 and CDR2 sequences are LGHDT and YNNKEL (reference sequence). V lost 4 bases to trimming and J lost 7 bases; unmatched junction nucleotides: 18.

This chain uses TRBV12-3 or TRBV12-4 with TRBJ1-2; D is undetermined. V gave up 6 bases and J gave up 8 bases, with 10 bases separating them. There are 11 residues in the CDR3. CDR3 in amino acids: CASSRGSGYTF. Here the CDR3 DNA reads TGTGCCAGCAGCCGAGGATCGGGCTACACCTTC.

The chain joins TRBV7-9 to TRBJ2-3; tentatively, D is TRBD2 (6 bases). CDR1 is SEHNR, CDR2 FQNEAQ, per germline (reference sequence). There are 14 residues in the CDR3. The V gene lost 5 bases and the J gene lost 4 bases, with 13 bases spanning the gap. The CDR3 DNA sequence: TGTGCCAGCAGCCCCCCGTGGGGGGCAGATACGCAGTATTTT. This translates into CASSPPWGADTQYF.

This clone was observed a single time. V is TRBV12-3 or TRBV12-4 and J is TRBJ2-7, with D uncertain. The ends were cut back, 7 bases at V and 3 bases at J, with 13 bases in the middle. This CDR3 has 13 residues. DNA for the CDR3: TGTGCCAGCATAGCCTCGGCCAACTACGAGCAGTACTTC. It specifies CASIASANYEQYF.

The CDR3 DNA reads TGCAGCGTTGTGGGGACAGAGCTGAACACTGAAGCTTTCTTT. It translates to CSVVGTELNTEAFF. This chain uses TRBV29-1 with TRBJ1-1, with 7 nucleotides matching TRBD1. After removal of 4 bases from V and 0 bases from J, the junction contained 5 bases not matched to a gene. CDR3 length: 14 amino acids. CDR1 is SQVTM and CDR2 is ANQGSEA in the germline V gene.

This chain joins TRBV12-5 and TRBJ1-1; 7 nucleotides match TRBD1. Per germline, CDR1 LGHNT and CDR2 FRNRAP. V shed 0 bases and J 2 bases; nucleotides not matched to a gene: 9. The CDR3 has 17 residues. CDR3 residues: CASGLVILGQDNTEAFF. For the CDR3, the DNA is TGTGCTAGTGGTTTGGTTATTCTCGGACAGGACAACACTGAAGCTTTCTTT.

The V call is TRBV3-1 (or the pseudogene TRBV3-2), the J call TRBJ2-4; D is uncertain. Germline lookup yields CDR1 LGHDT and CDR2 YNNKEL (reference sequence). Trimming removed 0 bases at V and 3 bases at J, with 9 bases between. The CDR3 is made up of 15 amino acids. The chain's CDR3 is CASSQDLAVKNIQYF. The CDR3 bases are TGTGCCAGCAGCCAAGATTTGGCGGTCAAAAACATTCAGTACTTC.

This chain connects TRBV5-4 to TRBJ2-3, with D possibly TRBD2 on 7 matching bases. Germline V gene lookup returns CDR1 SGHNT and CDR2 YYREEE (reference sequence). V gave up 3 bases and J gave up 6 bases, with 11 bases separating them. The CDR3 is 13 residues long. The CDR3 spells CASSWGGWDTQYF. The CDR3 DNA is TGTGCCAGCAGCTGGGGGGGCTGGGATACGCAGTATTTT.

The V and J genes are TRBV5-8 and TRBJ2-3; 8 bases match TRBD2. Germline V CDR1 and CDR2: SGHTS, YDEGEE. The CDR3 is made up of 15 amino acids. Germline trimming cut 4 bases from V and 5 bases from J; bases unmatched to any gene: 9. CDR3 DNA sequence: TGTGCCAGCAGCATCAGGAGTGCGGGAGGAGATACGCAGTATTTT. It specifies CASSIRSAGGDTQYF. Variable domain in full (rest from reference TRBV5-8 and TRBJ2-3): EAGVTQSPTHLIKTRGQQATLRCSPISGHTSVYWYQQALGLGLQFLLWYDEGEERNRGNFPPRFSGRQFPNYSSELNVNALELEDSALYLCASSIRSAGGDTQYFGPGTRLTVL.

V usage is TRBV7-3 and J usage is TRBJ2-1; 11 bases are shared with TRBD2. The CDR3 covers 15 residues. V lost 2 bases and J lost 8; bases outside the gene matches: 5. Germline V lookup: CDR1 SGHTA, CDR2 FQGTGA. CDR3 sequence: CASSLQLAGVDEQFF. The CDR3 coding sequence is TGTGCCAGCAGCTTACAACTAGCGGGGGTCGATGAGCAGTTCTTC.

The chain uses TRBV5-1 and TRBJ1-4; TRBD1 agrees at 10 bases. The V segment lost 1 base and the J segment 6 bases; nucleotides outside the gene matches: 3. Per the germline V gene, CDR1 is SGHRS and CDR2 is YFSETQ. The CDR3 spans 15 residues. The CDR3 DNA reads TGCGCCAGCAGCTTGTCCGGGACAGGGGATGAAAAACTGTTTTTT. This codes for CASSLSGTGDEKLFF.

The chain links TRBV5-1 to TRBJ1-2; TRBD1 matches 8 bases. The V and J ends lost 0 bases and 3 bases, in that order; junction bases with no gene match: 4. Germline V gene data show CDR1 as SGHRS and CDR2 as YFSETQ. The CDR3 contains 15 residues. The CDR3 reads CASSLVQGADYGYTF. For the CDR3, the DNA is TGCGCCAGCAGCTTGGTCCAGGGGGCCGACTATGGCTACACCTTC.

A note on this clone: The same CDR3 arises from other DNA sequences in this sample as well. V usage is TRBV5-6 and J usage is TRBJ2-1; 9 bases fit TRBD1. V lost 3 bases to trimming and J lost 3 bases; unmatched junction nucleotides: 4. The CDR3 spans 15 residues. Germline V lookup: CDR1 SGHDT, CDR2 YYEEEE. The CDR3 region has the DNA TGTGCCAGCAGCTCTGGGACAGGGTTCTACAATGAGCAGTTCTTC. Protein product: CASSSGTGFYNEQFF.

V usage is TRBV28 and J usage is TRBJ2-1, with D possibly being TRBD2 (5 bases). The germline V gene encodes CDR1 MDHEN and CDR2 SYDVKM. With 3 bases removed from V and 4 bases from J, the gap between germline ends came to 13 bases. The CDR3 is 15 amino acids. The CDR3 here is CASSFRSRGYNEQFF. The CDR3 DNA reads TGTGCCAGCAGTTTCCGGTCCCGAGGGTACAATGAGCAGTTCTTC.

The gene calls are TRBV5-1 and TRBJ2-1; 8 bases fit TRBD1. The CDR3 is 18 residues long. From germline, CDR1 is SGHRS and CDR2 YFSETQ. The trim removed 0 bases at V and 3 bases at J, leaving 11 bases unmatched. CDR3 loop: CASSLAGSRTGFYNEQFF. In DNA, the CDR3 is TGCGCCAGCAGCTTGGCCGGCTCCCGGACAGGGTTCTACAATGAGCAGTTCTTC.

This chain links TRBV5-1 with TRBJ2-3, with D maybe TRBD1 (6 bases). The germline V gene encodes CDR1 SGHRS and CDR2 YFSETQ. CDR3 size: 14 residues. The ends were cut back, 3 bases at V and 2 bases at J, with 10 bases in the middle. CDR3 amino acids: CASSSQGITDTQYF. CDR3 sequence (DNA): TGCGCCAGCAGCTCACAGGGTATCACAGATACGCAGTATTTT.

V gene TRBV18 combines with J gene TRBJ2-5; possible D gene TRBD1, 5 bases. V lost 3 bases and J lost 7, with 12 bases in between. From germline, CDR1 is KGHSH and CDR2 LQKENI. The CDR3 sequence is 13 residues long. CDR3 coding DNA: TGTGCCAGCTCACCTAACAGGAAGGGGACCCAGTACTTC. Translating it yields CASSPNRKGTQYF.

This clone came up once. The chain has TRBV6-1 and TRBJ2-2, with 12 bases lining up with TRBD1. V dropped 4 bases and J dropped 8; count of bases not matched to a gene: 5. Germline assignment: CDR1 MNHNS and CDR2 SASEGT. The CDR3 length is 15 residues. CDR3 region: CASSGDRGLLGELFF. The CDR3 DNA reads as TGTGCCAGCAGTGGGGACAGGGGGCTTTTGGGGGAGCTGTTTTTT.

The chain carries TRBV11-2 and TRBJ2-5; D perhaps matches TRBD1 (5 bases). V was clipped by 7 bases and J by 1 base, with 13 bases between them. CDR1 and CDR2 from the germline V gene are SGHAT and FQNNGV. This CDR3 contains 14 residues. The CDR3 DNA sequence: TGTGCCAGCACTATTGGGGCCCCCCAAGAGACCCAGTACTTC. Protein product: CASTIGAPQETQYF.

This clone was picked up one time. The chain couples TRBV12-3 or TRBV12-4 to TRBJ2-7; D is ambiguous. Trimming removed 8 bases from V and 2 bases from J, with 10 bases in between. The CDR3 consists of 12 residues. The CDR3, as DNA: TGTGCCAGCGCTGACACAGCCTACGAGCAGTACTTC. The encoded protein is CASADTAYEQYF.

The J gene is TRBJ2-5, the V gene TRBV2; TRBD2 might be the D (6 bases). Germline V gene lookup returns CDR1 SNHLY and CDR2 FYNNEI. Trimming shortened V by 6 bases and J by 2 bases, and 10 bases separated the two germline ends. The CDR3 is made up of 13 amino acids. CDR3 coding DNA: TGTGCCAGCAGGTCGACTAGGCAAGAGACCCAGTACTTC. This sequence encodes CASRSTRQETQYF.

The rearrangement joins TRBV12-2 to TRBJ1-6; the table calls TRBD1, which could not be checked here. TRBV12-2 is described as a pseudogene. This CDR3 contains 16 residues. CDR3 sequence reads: CASRFDRSSYNSPLHF. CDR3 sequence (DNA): TGTGCAAGTCGCTTCGACAGGAGCTCCTATAATTCACCCCTCCACTTT.

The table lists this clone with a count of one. In nucleotides, the CDR3 is TGTGCCAGCAGCACTGGGGAGCCTGGAAACACCATATATTTT. Its translation is CASSTGEPGNTIYF. The chain employs TRBV11-3 and TRBJ1-3; D remains ambiguous. The V gene's germline CDR1 is SGHNT and CDR2 YENEEA. Trimming removed 5 bases at V and 2 bases at J, with 10 bases between. The CDR3 sequence is 14 residues long.

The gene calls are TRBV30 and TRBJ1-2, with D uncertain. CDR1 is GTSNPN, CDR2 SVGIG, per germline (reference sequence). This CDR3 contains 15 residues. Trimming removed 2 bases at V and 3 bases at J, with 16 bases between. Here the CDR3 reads CAWSFNLYGDYGYTF. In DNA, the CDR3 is TGTGCCTGGAGTTTCAACCTCTATGGAGACTATGGCTACACCTTC.

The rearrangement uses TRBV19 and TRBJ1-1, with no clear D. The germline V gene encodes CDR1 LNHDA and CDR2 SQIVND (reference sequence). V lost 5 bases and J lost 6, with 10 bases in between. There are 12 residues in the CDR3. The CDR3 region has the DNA TGTGCCAGTAGTGCGGGAGACGCTGAAGCTTTCTTT. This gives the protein CASSAGDAEAFF.

The CDR3 DNA reads as TGTGCCAGCAGTTTCGGGCGACAGGTCCATTCCACAGATACGCAGTATTTT. It codes for CASSFGRQVHSTDTQYF. The V call is TRBV28, the J call TRBJ2-3; possibly TRBD1 for D (6 bases). The germline gives CDR1 MDHEN, CDR2 SYDVKM. This CDR3 has 17 amino acids. The germline V and J ends were trimmed by 3 bases and 2 bases, with 18 bases remaining between them.

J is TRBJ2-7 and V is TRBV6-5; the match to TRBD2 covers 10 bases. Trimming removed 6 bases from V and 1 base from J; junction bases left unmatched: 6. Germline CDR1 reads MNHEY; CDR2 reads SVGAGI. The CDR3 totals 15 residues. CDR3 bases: TGTGCCAGCAGCCAACTAGCGGGGCAGTCCTACGAGCAGTACTTC. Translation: CASSQLAGQSYEQYF.

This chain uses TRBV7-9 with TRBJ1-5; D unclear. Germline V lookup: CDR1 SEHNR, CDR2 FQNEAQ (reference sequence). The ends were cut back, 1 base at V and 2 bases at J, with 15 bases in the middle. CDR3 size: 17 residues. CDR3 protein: CASSLGRLIAGNQPQHF. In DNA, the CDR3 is TGTGCCAGCAGCTTAGGACGGCTAATAGCGGGCAATCAGCCCCAGCATTTT. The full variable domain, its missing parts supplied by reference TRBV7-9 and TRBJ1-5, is DTGVSQNPRHKITKRGQNVTFRCDPISEHNRLYWYRQTLGQGPEFLTYFQNEAQLEKSRLLSDRFSAERPKGSFSTLEIQRTEQGDSAMYLCASSLGRLIAGNQPQHFGDGTRLSIL.

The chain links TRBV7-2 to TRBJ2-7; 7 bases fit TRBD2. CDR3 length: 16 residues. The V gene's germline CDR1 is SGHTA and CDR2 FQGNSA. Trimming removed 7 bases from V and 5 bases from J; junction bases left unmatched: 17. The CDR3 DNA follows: TGTGCCAGCACCCCAAGGGAGGGCAGGGTAGGGAACGAGCAGTACTTC. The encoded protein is CASTPREGRVGNEQYF.

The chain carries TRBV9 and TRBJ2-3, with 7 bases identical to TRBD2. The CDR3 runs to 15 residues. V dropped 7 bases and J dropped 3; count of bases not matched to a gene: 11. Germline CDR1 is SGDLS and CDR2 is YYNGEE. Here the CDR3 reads CASSAYDGGTDTQYF. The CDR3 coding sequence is TGTGCCAGCTCAGCGTACGACGGGGGGACAGATACGCAGTATTTT.